This entry features one T cell receptor (beta chain) sequence. Its target is unknown. The data were taken from a study of CD8+ T cells in alopecia areata. Study-level information: Tofacitinib administration to treated patients was oral, at 5 to 10 mg twice daily. Findings and limits, study-wide: Resident alphabeta T cells of normal skin are also sequenced in scalp samples. Lesional scalp displayed greater clonality than normal scalp, most notably in alopecia totalis/universalis.

Extracted from the samples, RNA was reverse transcribed into cDNA to serve as the sequencing template. Assay: immunoSEQ multiplex PCR; the TCRdb copy retains only in-frame clones and omits some. The sample holds 90,000 to 150,000 clones, less than 45% seen once. The CDR3 length is 13 residues. Germline V CDR1 and CDR2: LGHNT, FRNRAP. The ends were cut back, 8 bases at V and 7 bases at J, with 17 bases in the middle. The sequencing input was CD4+ T cells sorted from blood. The chain joins TRBV12-5 to TRBJ1-2; D is possibly TRBD1 (5 bases). The source is a human donor with alopecia areata. CDR3: CASFGSQGSGYTF. The CDR3 DNA reads as TGTGCTAGTTTCGGGTCGCAGGGCAGTGGCTACACCTTC.